A single T cell receptor (beta chain) is shown here with its context. Its target is unknown. This sample is drawn from a study of cytomegalovirus exposure and HLA in healthy donors. The wider study: Earlier findings included roughly 120 million unique TCR beta sequences obtained from around 180 million T cells. The study's findings and limits: Later analysis associated a missense DCLRE1C variant with TCR beta V- and J-gene trimming. A further, later analysis showed that HLA-associated TCR beta chains (compared with equally common others) were more clonally expanded.

The junction had 7 bases not matched to a gene; V was cut back by 5 bases and J by 4 bases. This CDR3 has 15 amino acids. Germline V gives CDR1 ENHRY, CDR2 SYGVKD. PCR involved 60 Vbeta and 13 Jbeta primers. As handled by the study authors: Around 10 million of the about 80 million unique TCR beta chains counted in a later analysis were shared. Produced via immunoSEQ multiplex PCR; TCRdb's table is partial and in-frame only. That table is the source of V, J and clone size, and D and trimming were worked out from the DNA. Of under 200,000 clones listed, roughly 85% were seen once; the top ten hold roughly 8%.

This clonotype was sampled from a male donor in good health and CMV-seropositive. The chain has TRBV10-3 and TRBJ2-3; TRBD2 matches at 9 bases. Input material: PBMCs. Here the CDR3 reads CAISRLAGEPDTQYF. CDR3 coding DNA: TGTGCCATCAGTAGATTAGCGGGAGAGCCAGATACGCAGTATTTT.